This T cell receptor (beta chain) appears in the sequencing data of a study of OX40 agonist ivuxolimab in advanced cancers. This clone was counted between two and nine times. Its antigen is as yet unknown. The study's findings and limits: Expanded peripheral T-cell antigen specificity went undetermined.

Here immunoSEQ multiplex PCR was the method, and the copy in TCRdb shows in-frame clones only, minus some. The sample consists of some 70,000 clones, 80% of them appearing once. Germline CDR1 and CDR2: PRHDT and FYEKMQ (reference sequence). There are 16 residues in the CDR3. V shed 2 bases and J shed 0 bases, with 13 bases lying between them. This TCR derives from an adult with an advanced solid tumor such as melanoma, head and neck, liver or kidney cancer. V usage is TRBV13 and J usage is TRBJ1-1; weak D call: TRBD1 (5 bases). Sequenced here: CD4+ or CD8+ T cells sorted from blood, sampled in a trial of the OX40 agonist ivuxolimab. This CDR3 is CASSLRGHTLNTEAFF. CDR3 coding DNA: TGTGCCAGCAGCTTAAGGGGTCATACTTTGAACACTGAAGCTTTCTTT. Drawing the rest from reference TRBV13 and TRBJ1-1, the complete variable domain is AAGVIQSPRHLIKEKRETATLKCYPIPRHDTVYWYQQGPGQDPQFLISFYEKMQSDKGSIPDRFSAQQFSDYHSELNMSSLELGDSALYFCASSLRGHTLNTEAFFGQGTRLTVV.